A single T cell receptor (beta chain) is shown here with its context. What it recognizes is unknown. This record belongs to a study of a mutant IDH1 vaccine in newly diagnosed glioma. TCRdb's table, derived via immunoSEQ multiplex PCR, lists solely in-frame clones and lacks some. The repertoire holds 25,000 to 30,000 clones, about four fifths seen once, with more than 15% in the top ten. The CDR3 is 19 residues long. The germline V gene encodes CDR1 GTSNPN and CDR2 SVGIG (reference sequence). Unmatched junction bases numbered 12, after V lost 0 bases and J lost 0 bases. As for time point: week 23, last vaccination. The investigators gave 300 ug of mutant IDH1 20-mer peptide in each vaccine dose, together with topical imiquimod.

This clonotype was obtained from a woman aged 25-40 years with glioma. J is TRBJ2-1 and V is TRBV30, with 9 positions matching TRBD2. The sequences come from PBMCs, collected from a glioma patient whose treatment included an IDH1 peptide vaccine. The CDR3 region is CAWSVWPSGGPHSYNEQFF. CDR3 nucleotide sequence: TGTGCCTGGAGTGTATGGCCCAGCGGGGGGCCCCACTCCTACAATGAGCAGTTCTTC. Combining the CDR3 with reference TRBV30 and TRBJ2-1 gives the whole variable domain SQTIHQWPATLVQPVGSPLSLECTVEGTSNPNLYWYRQAAGRGLQLLFYSVGIGQISSEVPQNLSASRPQDRQFILSSKKLLLSDSGFYLCAWSVWPSGGPHSYNEQFFGPGTRLTVL.